This TCR beta chain was retrieved from a study of beta chain features in type 1 diabetes. The study, taken as a whole, reports: Sampled from patients, naive, central memory and Treg TCRB repertoires appeared more similar than those sampled from healthy donors. TCRB CDR3s from Type 1 diabetes patients were moderately but significantly shorter in all four CD4+ subsets.

On this clone: The antigen is undetermined.

V was clipped by 3 bases and J by 4 bases, with 12 bases between them. The length of the CDR3 is 14 residues. Germline values: CDR1 KGHSH, CDR2 LQKENI. Isolated RNA was reverse transcribed in full, so expressed TCRB transcripts were sequenced. Sequencing was performed with immunoSEQ multiplex PCR; in TCRdb, only in-frame clones are kept and a portion is missing. The data contain around 170,000 clones, roughly 9% of them seen just once; the ten biggest clones take up roughly 0.7%. V usage is TRBV18 and J usage is TRBJ1-1, with a possible D match to TRBD1 (5 bases). This TCR came from a woman aged 30 to 39 with type 1 diabetes. The specimen was central memory CD4+ T cells from blood. CDR3 nucleotide sequence: TGTGCCAGCTCACCTGCGGGGGGGGTCACTGAAGCTTTCTTT. It yields the protein CASSPAGGVTEAFF.